This T cell receptor beta chain was recorded in a study of blood T cells in healthy people across ages. Study as a whole: Researchers report that template switching captured about one barcoded beta molecule per two T cells. The study, taken as a whole, reports: PBMCs left unsorted prevented a conclusive naive versus antigen-experienced comparison.

This CDR3 comprises 14 residues. Trimming cost V 3 bases and J 9 bases, with 15 bases left between them. Germline V gene data show CDR1 as MDHEN and CDR2 as SYDVKM. Combining a sample-barcoded 5' primer with a J-beta primer mix, a second PCR ran for about 7 to 12 cycles. TCRdb fed the 5' RACE reads into MiXCR, producing one record per CDR3 protein. The sample contains some 940,000 distinct CDR3 sequences, almost 30% of which appear only once. This clonotype was seen a handful of times. The antigen is undetermined. This sample was also put to use in a study of T cells of mothers and their children. That source adds: Reads recorded for TCR beta CDR3 numbered over 9 million per mother and around 2.8 million per child. Slightly higher but non-significant overlap marked related mother-child pairs versus unrelated pairs.

The chain recombines TRBV28 with TRBJ2-1; D ambiguous. This sequence originates from a woman aged 40 to 55 in good health. The sequencing sample was made of blood. The CDR3 nucleotides read TGTGCCAGCAGTTTTATCCAGGAGAGATCTGAGCAGTTCTTC. Its translation is CASSFIQERSEQFF.